This T cell receptor (beta chain) appears in the sequencing data of a study of cytomegalovirus exposure and HLA in healthy donors. Findings and caveats of the study: In a later analysis, at a false discovery rate of 0.05, under 20,000 TCR beta sequences matched HLA alleles. Productive rates of about 87% or about 30% were seen for most TCR beta V segments in an earlier analysis.

A multiplex PCR was run with 60 Vbeta primers and 13 Jbeta primers. TCRdb keeps only in-frame clones here, not all; method: immunoSEQ multiplex PCR. Among approximately 190,000 clones listed, about four fifths were seen once. The germline CDR1 and CDR2 sequences are MNHEY and SMNVEV (reference sequence). This CDR3 has 18 residues. Trimming removed 4 bases from V and 4 bases from J; junction bases left unmatched: 12. As concerns this clone: The target antigen is unknown.

The chain couples TRBV27 to TRBJ2-3; 12 nucleotides match TRBD1. The receptor was derived from a young woman in good health and CMV-seronegative. Sequenced material: PBMCs. In DNA, the CDR3 is TGTGCCAGCAGTTCCCTGTCTAGGGACAGGGGGCGTCCAGATACGCAGTATTTT. It yields the protein CASSSLSRDRGRPDTQYF.